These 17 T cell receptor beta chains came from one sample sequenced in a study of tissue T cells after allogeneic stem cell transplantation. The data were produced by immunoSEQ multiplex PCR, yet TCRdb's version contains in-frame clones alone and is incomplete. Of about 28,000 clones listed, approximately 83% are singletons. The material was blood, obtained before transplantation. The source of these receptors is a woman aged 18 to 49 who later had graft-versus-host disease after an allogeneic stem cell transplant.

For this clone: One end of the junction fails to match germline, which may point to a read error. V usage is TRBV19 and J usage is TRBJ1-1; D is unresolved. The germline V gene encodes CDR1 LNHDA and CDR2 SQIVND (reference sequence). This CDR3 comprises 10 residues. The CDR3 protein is CASTRYEVYF. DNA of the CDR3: TGTGCCAGTACCCGATATGAGGTTTACTTT.

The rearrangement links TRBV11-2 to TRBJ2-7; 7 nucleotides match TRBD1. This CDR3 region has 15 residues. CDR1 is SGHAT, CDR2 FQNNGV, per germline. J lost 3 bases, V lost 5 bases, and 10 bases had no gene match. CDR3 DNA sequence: TGTGCCAGCAGCATAATAGGGGACAGCTACTACGAGCAGTACTTC. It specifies CASSIIGDSYYEQYF.

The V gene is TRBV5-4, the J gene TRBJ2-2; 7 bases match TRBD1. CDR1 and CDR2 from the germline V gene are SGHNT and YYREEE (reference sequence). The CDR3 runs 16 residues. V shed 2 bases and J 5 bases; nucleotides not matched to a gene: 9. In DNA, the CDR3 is TGTGCCAGCAGCTTTGGGACAGAACGAACGACCGGGGAGCTGTTTTTT. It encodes CASSFGTERTTGELFF.

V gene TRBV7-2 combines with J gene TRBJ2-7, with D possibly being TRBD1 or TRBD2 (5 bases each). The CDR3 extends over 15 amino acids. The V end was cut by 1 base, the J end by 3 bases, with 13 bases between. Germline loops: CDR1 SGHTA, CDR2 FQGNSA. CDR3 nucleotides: TGTGCCAGCAGCTTAGGGGGCGAGCGGAGCTACGAGCAGTACTTC. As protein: CASSLGGERSYEQYF.

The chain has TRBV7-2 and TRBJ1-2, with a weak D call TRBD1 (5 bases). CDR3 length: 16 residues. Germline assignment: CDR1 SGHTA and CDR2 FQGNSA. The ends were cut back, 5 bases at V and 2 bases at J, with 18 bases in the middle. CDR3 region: CASSPHAGGVNYGYTF. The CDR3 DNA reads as TGTGCCAGCAGCCCGCACGCGGGGGGGGTGAACTATGGCTACACCTTC.

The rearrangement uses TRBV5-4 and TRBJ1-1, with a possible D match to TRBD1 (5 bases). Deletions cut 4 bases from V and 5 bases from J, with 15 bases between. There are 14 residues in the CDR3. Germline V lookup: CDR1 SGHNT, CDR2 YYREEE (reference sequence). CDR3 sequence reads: CASSPEFGGTEAFF. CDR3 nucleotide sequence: TGTGCCAGCAGCCCGGAATTTGGGGGGACTGAAGCTTTCTTT.

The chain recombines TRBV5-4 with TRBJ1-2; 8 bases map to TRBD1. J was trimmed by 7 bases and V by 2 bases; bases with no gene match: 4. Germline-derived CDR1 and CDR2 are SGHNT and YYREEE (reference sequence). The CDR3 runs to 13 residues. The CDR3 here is CASSLQGVVGYTF. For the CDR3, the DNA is TGTGCCAGCAGCTTACAGGGGGTGGTTGGCTACACCTTC.

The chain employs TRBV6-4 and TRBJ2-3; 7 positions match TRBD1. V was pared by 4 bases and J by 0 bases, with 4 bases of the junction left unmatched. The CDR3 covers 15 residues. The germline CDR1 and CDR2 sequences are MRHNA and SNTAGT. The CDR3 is CASSVGGQSTDTQYF. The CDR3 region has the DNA TGTGCCAGCAGTGTAGGGGGACAGAGCACAGATACGCAGTATTTT.

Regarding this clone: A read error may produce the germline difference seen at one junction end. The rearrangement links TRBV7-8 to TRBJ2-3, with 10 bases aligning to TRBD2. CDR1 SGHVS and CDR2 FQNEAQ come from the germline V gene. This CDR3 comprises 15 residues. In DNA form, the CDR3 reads TGTGCAAGCAATCGAGCGGGAGGGAGCACAGATACGCAGTATTTT. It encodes CASNRAGGSTDTQYF.

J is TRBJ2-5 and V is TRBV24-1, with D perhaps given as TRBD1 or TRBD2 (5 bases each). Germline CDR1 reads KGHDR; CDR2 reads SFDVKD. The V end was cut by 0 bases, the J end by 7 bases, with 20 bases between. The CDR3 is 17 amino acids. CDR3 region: CATSDLPHRDPVGTQYF. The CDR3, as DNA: TGTGCCACCAGTGATTTGCCCCACCGGGACCCTGTCGGGACCCAGTACTTC.

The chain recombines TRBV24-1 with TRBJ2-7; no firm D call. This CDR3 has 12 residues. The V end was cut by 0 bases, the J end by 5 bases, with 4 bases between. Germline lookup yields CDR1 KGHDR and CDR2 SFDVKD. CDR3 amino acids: CATSDLADEQYF. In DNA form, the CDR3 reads TGTGCCACCAGTGATTTGGCTGACGAGCAGTACTTC.

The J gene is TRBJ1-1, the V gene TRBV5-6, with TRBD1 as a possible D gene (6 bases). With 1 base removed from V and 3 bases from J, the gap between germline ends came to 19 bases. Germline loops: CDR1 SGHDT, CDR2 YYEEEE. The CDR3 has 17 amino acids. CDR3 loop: CASSLLQSGGVYTEAFF. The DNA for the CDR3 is TGTGCCAGCAGCTTGCTTCAGTCCGGGGGCGTCTACACTGAAGCTTTCTTT.

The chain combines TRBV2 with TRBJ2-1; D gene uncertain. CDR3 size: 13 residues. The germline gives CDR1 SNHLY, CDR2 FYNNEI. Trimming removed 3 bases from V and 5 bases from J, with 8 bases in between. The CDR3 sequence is CASSEPLNNEQFF. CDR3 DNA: TGTGCCAGCAGTGAGCCCTTAAACAATGAGCAGTTCTTC.

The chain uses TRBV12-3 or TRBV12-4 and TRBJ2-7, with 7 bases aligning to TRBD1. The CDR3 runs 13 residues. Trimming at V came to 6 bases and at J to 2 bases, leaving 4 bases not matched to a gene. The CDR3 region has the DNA TGTGCCAGCAGCCCCGGACAGGCCTACGAGCAGTACTTC. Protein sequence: CASSPGQAYEQYF.

The CDR3 DNA is TGTGCCAGCAGGGGATGGTCTAGCGGGAGTGAGACCCAGTACTTC. Translating gives CASRGWSSGSETQYF. V and J are TRBV7-2 and TRBJ2-5, with 10 bases matching TRBD2. The germline V gene encodes CDR1 SGHTA and CDR2 FQGNSA. With 6 bases clipped from V and 5 bases from J, the junction kept 9 bases outside the gene matches. The CDR3 runs 15 residues.

The CDR3 region is CASSLMAGTYEQYF. The CDR3 nucleotides read TGTGCCAGCAGTTTAATGGCAGGGACCTACGAGCAGTACTTC. The chain combines TRBV28 with TRBJ2-7; D is possibly TRBD1 (5 bases). Germline V gene lookup returns CDR1 MDHEN and CDR2 SYDVKM. This CDR3 spans 14 amino acids. The V end was cut by 2 bases, the J end by 2 bases, with 10 bases between.

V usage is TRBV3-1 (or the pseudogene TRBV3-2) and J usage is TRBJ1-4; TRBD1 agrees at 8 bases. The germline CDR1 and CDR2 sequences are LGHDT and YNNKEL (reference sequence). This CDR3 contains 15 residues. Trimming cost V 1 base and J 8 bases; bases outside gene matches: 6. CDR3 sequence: CASSQGTGGDEKLFF. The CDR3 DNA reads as TGTGCCAGCAGCCAAGGTACAGGGGGGGACGAAAAACTGTTTTTT.